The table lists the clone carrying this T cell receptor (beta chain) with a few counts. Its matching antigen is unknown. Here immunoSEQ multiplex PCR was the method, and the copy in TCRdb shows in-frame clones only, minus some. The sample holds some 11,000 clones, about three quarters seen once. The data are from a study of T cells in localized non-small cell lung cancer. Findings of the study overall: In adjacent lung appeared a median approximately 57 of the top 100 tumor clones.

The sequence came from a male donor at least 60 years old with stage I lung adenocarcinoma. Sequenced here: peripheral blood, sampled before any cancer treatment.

CDR3 sequence reads: CASSYERGREQYF. DNA of the CDR3: TGTGCCAGCAGTTACGAACGGGGGCGCGAGCAGTACTTC. The rearrangement uses TRBV6-5 and TRBJ2-7, with D tentatively TRBD1 or TRBD2 (6 bases each). V was clipped by 2 bases and J by 6 bases, with 11 bases between them. Germline CDR1 MNHEY, CDR2 SVGAGI. The CDR3 has 13 amino acids.